The clone carrying this T cell receptor beta chain showed up many times. This CDR3 has 17 residues. V was pared by 0 bases and J by 5 bases, with 11 bases of the junction left unmatched. Germline V gene data show CDR1 as SGHRS and CDR2 as YFSETQ. This record belongs to a study of T cells in Graves' hyperthyroidism and ophthalmopathy. At the level of the study: Peripheral blood was drawn at first diagnosis, prior to all treatment.

Amplification targeted TCR beta CDR3 regions from RNA transcripts. First-round RT-PCR with HTBI primers amplified the TCR CDR3 region. TCRdb itself ran the multiplex PCR reads through MiXCR, one entry per CDR3 protein. This sample has fewer than 450,000 distinct CDR3 sequences, with 17% found just once. Blood was obtained at the first hyperthyroidism diagnosis, which preceded any ophthalmopathy symptoms. The receptor's source is a woman aged 25 to 45 with Graves' hyperthyroidism that later progressed to Graves' ophthalmopathy. The rearrangement joins TRBV5-1 to TRBJ2-7; TRBD2 matches 10 bases. Specimen: blood. This CDR3 reads CASSLERTSGEVNEQYF. In DNA, the CDR3 is TGCGCCAGCAGCTTGGAAAGGACTAGCGGAGAGGTGAACGAGCAGTACTTC.